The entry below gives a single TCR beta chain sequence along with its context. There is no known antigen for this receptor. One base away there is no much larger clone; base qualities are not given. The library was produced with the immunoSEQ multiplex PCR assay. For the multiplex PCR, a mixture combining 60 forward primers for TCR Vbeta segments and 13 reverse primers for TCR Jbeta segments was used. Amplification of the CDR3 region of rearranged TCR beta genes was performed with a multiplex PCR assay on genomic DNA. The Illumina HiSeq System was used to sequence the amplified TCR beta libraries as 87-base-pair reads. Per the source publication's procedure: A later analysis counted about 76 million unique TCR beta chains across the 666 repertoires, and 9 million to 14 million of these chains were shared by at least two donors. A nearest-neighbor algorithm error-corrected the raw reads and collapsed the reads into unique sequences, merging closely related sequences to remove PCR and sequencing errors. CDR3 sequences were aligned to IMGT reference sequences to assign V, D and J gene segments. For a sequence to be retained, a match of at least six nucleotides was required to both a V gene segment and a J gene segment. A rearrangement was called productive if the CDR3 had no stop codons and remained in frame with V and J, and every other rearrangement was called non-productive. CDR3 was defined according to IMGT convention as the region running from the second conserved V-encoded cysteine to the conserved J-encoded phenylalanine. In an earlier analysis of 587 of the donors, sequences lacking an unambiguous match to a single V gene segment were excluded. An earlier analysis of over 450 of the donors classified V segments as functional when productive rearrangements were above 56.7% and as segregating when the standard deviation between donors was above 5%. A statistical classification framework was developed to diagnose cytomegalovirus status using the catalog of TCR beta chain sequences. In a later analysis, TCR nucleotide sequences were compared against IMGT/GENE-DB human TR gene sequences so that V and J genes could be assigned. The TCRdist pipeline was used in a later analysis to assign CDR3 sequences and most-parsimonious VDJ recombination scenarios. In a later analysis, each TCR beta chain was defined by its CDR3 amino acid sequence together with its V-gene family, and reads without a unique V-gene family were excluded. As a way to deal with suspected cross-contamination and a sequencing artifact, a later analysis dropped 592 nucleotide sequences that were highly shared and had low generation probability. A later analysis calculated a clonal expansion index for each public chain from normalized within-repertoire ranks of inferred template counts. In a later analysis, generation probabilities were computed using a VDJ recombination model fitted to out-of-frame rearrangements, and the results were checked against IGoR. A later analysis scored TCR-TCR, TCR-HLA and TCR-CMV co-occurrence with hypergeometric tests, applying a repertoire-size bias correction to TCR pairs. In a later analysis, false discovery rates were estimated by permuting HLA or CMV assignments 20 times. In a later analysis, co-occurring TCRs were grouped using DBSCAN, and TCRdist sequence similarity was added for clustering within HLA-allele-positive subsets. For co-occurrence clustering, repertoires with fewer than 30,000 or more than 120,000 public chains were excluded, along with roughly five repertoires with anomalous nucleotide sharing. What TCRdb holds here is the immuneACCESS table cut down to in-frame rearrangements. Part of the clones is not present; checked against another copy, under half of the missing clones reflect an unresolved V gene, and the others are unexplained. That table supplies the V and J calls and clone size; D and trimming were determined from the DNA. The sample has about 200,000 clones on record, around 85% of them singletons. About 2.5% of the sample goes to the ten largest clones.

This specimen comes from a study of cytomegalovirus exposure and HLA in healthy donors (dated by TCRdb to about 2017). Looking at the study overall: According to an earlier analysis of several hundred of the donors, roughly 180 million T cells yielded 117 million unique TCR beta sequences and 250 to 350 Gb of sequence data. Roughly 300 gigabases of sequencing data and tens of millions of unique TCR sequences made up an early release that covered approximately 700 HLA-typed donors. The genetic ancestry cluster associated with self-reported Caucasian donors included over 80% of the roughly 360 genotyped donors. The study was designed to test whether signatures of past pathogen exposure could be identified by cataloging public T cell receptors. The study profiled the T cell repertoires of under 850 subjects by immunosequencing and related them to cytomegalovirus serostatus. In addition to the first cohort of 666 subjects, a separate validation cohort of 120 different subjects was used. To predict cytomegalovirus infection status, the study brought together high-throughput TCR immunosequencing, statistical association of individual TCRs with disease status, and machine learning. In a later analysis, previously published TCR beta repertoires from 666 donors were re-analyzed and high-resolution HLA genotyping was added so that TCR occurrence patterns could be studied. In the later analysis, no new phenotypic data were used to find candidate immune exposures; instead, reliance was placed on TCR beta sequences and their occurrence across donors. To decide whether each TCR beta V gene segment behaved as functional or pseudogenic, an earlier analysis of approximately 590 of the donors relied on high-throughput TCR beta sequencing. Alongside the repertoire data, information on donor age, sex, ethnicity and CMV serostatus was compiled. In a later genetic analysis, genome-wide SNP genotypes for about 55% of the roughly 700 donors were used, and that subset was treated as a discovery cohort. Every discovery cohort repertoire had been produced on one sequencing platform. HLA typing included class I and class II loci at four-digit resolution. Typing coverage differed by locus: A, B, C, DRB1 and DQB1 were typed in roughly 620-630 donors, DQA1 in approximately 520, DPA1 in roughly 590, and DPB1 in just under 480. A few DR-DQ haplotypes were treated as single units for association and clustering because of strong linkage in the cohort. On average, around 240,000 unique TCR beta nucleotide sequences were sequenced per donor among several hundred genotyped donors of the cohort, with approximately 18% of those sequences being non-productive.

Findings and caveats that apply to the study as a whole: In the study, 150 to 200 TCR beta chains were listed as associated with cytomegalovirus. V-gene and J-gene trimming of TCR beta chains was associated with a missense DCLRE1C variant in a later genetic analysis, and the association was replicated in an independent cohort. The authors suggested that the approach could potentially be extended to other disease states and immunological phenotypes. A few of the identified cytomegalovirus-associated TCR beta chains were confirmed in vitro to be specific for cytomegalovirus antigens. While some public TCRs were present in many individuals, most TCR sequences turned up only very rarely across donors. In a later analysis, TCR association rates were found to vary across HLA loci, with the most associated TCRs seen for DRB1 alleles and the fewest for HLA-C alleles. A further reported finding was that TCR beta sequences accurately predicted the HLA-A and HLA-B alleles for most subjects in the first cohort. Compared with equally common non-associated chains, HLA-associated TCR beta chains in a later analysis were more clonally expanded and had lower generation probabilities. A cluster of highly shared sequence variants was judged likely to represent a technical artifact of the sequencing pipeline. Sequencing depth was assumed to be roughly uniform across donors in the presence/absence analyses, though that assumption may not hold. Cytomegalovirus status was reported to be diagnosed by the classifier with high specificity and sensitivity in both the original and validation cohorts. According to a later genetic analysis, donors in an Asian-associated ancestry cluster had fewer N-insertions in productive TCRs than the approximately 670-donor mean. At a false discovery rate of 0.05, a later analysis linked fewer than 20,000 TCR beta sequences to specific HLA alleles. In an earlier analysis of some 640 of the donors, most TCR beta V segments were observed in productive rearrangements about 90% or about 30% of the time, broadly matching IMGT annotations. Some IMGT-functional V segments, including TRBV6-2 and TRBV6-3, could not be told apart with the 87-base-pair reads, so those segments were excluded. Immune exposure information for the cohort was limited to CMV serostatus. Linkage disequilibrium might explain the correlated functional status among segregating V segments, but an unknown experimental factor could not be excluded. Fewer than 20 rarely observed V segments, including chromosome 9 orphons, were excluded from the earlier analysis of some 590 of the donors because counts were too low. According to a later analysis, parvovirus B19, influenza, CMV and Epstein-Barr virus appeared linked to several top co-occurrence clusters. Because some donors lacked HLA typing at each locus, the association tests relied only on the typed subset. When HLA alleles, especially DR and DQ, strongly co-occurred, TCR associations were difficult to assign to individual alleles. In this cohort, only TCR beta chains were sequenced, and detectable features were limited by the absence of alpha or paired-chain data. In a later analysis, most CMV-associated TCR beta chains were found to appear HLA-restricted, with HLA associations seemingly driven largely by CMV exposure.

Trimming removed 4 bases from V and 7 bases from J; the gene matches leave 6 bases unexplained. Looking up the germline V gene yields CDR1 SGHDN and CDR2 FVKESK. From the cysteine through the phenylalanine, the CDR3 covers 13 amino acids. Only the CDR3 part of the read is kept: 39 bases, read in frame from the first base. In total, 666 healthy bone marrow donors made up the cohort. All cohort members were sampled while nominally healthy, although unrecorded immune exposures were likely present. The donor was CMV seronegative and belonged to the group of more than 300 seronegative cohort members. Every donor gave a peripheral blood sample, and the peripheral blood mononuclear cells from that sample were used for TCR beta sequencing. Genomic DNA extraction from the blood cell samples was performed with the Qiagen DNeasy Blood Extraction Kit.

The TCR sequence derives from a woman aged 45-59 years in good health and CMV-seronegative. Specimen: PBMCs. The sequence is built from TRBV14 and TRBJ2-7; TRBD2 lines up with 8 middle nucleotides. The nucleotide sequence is TGTGCCAGCAGCCCAGGACTAGCAGGGGAGCAGTACTTC. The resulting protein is CASSPGLAGEQYF.